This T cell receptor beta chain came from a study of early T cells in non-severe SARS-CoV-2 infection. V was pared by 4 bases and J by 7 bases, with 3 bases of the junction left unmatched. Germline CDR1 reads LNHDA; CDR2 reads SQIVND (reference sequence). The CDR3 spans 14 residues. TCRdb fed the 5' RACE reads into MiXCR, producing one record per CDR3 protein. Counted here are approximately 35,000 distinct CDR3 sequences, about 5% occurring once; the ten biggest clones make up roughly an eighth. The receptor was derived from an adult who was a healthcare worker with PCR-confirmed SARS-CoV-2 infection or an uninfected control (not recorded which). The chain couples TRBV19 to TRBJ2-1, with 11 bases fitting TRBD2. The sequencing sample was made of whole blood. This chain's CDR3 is CASSKRTSGNEQFF. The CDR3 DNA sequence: TGTGCCAGTAGTAAAAGGACTAGCGGGAATGAGCAGTTCTTC.